This TCR beta chain was observed in a study of blood T cells in healthy people across ages (dated by TCRdb to about 2015). Turning to the overall study: In model experiments, template switching captured about one uniquely barcoded TCR beta cDNA molecule for every two T cells. To track age-related changes in TCR beta repertoire diversity, the study relied on deep sequencing normalized with unique cDNA molecular identifiers. The donors were divided into four age groups: young (average around 17 years), middle-aged (about 39), aged (under 70) and long-lived (roughly 88). To avoid experimental bias, donors of different ages were randomly spread across the sequencing lanes. For two donors (one aged 18 to 29 and one aged 80 or older), the study analyzed two additional independent replicas of 1 million unique cDNA reads from the same blood draw.

V is cut by 8 bases and J by 6 bases, and the space between the germline ends is 12 bases. Reading from cysteine to phenylalanine, the CDR3 counts 12 amino acids. The sequence is cut down to CDR3 DNA, 36 bases in frame from base 1. General conclusions and limits of the study: Compared with the aged group, the long-lived group had more naive CD4+ T cells, fewer expanded clones and increased TCR diversity, suggesting age selection. Since profiling was done on bulk unsorted PBMCs, naive and antigen-experienced compartments could not be conclusively compared. Observed TCR beta diversity correlated strongly with the percentage of naive T cells measured by flow cytometry. Total diversity estimates from one million sequenced T cells were considered lower bounds and underestimates. Observed TCR beta diversity per million T cells fell roughly linearly with age, and a significant reduction was already apparent by age approximately 40. Because donor CMV infection status was unknown, age-related changes in expanded clonotypes were potentially confounded.

The library relied on 5' RACE. Sequencing used an Illumina HiSeq 2500. The second PCR ran for roughly 6 to 11 cycles and used a J-beta primer mix along with a sample-barcoded 5' primer. A unique molecular identifier was introduced onto each TCR beta cDNA molecule by a template-switch 5' adaptor carrying 12 random nucleotides. Each sample yielded at least 3 million CDR3-containing paired-end reads. First-strand cDNA synthesis was performed from all RNA using the Mint cDNA synthesis kit, with priming by a TRBC-specific oligonucleotide. Following uracil-DNA glycosylase treatment, all cDNA underwent a first 18-cycle PCR with the universal primers M1SS and BC2_uni_R. As for how the authors treated the data: Normalization of each sample was performed by random selection of 1 million high-quality reads, each carrying a distinct molecular identifier. Reads with shared molecular identifiers were discarded instead of being binned into consensus sequences. MiTCR, run with a Q25 quality threshold and the strictest error-elimination algorithm, handled CDR3 identification, clonotype clustering and error correction. A nonparametric unseen species model with Euler transformation was used to estimate a lower bound on total TCR beta diversity. TCRdb trimmed the raw reads at Q25, called clones with MiXCR and kept productive beta chains. For every CDR3 protein sequence, its rows merge into one entry that carries the most common genes and DNA. The V and J calls, along with clone size, are taken from TCRdb and not from the paper's own processing. A total of under 1,000,000 distinct CDR3 sequences appear in this sample, approximately 35% of them only once. Of the sample, 13% falls within the top ten clones.

The donors were under 40 Caucasian individuals from Russia, aged 6 to 90 years, who were systemically healthy. Each donor gave around 9 milliliters of peripheral blood, collected into EDTA-treated Vacutainer tubes. PBMCs were isolated by Ficoll-Paque density-gradient centrifugation, with at least 6 million obtained per sample. Total RNA, at least 5 micrograms per sample, was extracted from PBMCs with Trizol reagent. Naive CD45RAhigh/CD27high T cell percentages were measured by flow cytometry on a PBMC aliquot from every donor. Remarks on this clonotype: Its antigen specificity is not known. It may be a read error: a sequence one base away is much more abundant.

The specimen was blood. This receptor was taken from a man between 18 and 29 years old in good health. The sequence links TRBV12-3 or TRBV12-4 to TRBJ2-3; no D gene is confidently identified. The nucleotide sequence reads as follows: TGTGCCAGCCATGCGTTAGGGGATACGCAGTATTTT. It encodes CASHALGDTQYF.